This T cell receptor beta chain was observed in a study of blood T cell repertoires in COVID-19. The data were produced by immunoSEQ multiplex PCR, yet TCRdb's version contains in-frame clones alone and is incomplete. Of over 150,000 clones listed, 70% to 90% are singletons. The CDR3 spans 15 residues. CDR1 is MDHEN, CDR2 SYDVKM, per germline. V lost 6 bases and J lost 5, with 17 bases in between. The clonotype comes from a woman at least 80 years old with COVID-19, enrolled during active disease. The chain recombines TRBV28 with TRBJ2-1, with D possibly matching TRBD1 (5 bases). The sequencing sample was made of peripheral blood. The CDR3 region is CASRQTLGPNNEQFF. CDR3 bases: TGTGCCAGCAGACAGACCCTGGGGCCCAACAATGAGCAGTTCTTC. The complete variable domain, with remaining parts taken from reference TRBV28 and TRBJ2-1, reads DVKVTQSSRYLVKRTGEKVFLECVQDMDHENMFWYRQDPGLGLRLIYFSYDVKMKEKGDIPEGYSVSREKKERFSLILESASTNQTSMYLCASRQTLGPNNEQFFGPGTRLTVL.